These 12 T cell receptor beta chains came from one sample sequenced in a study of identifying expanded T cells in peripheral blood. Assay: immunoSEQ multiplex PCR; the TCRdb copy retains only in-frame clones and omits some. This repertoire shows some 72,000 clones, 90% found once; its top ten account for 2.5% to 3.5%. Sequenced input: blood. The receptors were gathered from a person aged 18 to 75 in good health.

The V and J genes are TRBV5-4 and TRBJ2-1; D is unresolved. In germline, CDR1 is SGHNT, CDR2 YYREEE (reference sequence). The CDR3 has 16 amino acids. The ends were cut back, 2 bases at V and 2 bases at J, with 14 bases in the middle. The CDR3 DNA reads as TGTGCCAGCAGCTTTAGGGTTTTATACGCCTACAATGAGCAGTTCTTC. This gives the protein CASSFRVLYAYNEQFF.

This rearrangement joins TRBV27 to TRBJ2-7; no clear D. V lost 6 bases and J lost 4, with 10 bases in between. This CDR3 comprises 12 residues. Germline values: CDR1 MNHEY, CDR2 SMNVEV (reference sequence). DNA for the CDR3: TGTGCCAGCAGCAGGATGGGTTACGAGCAGTACTTC. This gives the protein CASSRMGYEQYF.

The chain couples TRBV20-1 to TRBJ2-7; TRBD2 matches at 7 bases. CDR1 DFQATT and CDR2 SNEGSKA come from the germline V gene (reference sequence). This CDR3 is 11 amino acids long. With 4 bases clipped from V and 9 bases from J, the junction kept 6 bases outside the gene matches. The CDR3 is CSAKTSEAQYF. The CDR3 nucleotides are TGCAGTGCTAAAACTAGCGAGGCGCAGTACTTC.

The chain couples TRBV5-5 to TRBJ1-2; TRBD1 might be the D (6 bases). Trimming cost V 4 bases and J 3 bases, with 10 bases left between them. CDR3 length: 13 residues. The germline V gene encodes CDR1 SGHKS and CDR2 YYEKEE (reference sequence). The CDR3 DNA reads TGTGCCAGCAGCCCAGGGGTGGACTATGGCTACACCTTC. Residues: CASSPGVDYGYTF.

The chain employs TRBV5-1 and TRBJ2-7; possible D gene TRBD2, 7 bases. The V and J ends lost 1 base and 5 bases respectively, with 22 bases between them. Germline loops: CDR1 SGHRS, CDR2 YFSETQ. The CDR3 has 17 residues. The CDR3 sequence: CASSLRPGGGSANEQYF. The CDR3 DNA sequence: TGCGCCAGCAGCTTGCGCCCCGGGGGCGGGAGTGCGAACGAGCAGTACTTC.

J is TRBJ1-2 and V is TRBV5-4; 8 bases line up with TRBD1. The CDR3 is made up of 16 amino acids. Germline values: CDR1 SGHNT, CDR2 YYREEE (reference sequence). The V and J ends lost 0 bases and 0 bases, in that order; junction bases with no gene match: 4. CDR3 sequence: CASSLAPDRANYGYTF. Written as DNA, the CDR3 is TGTGCCAGCAGCTTGGCCCCGGACAGGGCTAACTATGGCTACACCTTC.

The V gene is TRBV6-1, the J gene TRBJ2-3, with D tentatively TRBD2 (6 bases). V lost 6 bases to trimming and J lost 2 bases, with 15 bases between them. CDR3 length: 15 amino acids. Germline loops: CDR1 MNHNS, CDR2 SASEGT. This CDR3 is CASRWDLTSTDTQYF. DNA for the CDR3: TGTGCCAGCAGATGGGACTTGACTTCCACAGATACGCAGTATTTT.

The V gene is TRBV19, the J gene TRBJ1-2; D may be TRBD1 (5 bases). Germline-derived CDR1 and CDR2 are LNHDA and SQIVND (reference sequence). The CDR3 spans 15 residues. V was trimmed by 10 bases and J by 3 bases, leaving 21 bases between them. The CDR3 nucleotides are TGTGCCACCTCCATTACGGCAGGGAGGGACTATGGCTACACCTTC. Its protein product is CATSITAGRDYGYTF.

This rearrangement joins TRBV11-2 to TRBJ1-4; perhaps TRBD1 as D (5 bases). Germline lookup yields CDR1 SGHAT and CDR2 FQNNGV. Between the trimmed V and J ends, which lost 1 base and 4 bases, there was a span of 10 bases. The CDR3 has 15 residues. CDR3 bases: TGTGCCAGCAGCTTAGGACCAGGGCTTAATGAAAAACTGTTTTTT. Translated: CASSLGPGLNEKLFF.

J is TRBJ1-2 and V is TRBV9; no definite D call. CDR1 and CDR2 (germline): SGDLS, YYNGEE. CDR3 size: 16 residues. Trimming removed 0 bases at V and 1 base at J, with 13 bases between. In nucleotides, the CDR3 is TGTGCCAGCAGCGTAGGGGCAGGAGGCCGTAACTATGGCTACACCTTC. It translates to CASSVGAGGRNYGYTF.

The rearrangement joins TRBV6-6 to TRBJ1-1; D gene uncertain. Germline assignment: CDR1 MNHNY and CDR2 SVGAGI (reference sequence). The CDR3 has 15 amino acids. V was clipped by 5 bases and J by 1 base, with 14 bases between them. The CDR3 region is CASSPQVRANTEAFF. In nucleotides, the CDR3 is TGTGCCAGCAGTCCCCAGGTGCGGGCGAACACTGAAGCTTTCTTT.

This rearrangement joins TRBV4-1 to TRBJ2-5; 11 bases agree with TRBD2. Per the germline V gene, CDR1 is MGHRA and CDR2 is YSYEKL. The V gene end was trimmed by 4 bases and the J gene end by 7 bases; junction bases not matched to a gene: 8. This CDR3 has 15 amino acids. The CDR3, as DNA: TGCGCCAGCAGCCTGGTAGCGGGGGGGCTCGGGACCCAGTACTTC. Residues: CASSLVAGGLGTQYF.